This entry concerns a single T cell receptor (beta chain). Its antigen is currently not known. Base qualities are not provided; no much larger clone lies one nucleotide away. The CDR3 numbers 15 residues from cysteine through phenylalanine. Only the CDR3 DNA is retained, 45 bases long and in frame from the first base. CDR1 and CDR2 are drawn from the germline V gene: LGHNA, YNFKEQ. V loses 3 bases, J loses 4 bases, and the germline ends lie 13 bases apart. Synovial fluid effusions were drawn from actively inflamed joints of patients with psoriatic arthritis. For each patient, synovial fluid served as the source from which three memory CD8+ T cell populations were isolated by sorting: Tc1 cells (IL-17A-IFNgamma+), Tc17 cells (IL-17A+) and the bulk memory fraction, allowing their TCR repertoires to be compared. The psoriatic arthritis patients fulfilled the Classification of Psoriatic Arthritis Study Group (CASPAR) criteria. Bulk memory CD8+ T cells were sorted as CD45RA-CD27+/- plus CD45RA+CD27- cells. In three patients with psoriatic arthritis, sorted CD8+ T cell subsets from synovial fluid were put through TCRbeta sequencing. After isolation with Lymphoprep, synovial fluid mononuclear cells were cryopreserved in liquid nitrogen until use. Cryopreservation medium contained about 50% fetal calf serum and 10% dimethyl sulfoxide.

This specimen comes from a study of IL-17A CD8 T cells in psoriatic arthritis synovium. Turning to the overall study: The study aimed to define the phenotype, molecular profile and function of synovial IL-17A+CD8+ T cells in psoriatic arthritis pathogenesis. What the study reported, not specific to this receptor: Although most synovial CD8+ subsets stayed polyclonal, some individual clones made up over 4% of the repertoire. TCR sequencing covered only three patients, which the authors acknowledged as a limited sample size. Because no psoriatic arthritis synovial tissue samples were available, cells were taken from synovial fluid instead of synovial tissue.

After DNA extraction (Qiagen), TCRbeta V-D-J rearrangements were amplified in a bias-controlled manner and then sequenced at high throughput (immunoSEQ; Adaptive Biotech). From the authors' description of their analysis: The immunoSEQ Analyzer platform was used to analyze productive sequences at the sequence level. Clonality was computed as 1 minus Pielou's evenness, ranging from 0 (highly polyclonal) to 1 (monoclonal). Repertoire overlap between subsets was quantified with the Morisita index, from 0 (no similarity) to 1 (complete similarity). TCRdb holds this immuneACCESS table with in-frame rearrangements only. Some clones are missing; in checked studies, unresolved V genes explain under half, and the rest has no known cause. The D gene and trimming were derived from the DNA, and the V and J assignments and clone size from that table. For this sample the table gives 2,000 to 2,500 clones, of which less than 75% were detected only once. Over 9.5% of the sample is held by the ten biggest clonotypes.

The sequence was obtained from a human donor with psoriatic arthritis. The rearrangement joined TRBV4-2 to TRBJ1-3; the D segment could be TRBD1, given 6 matching bases. Material: memory CD8+ T cells from synovial fluid. Per the publication, the cell subset or site label means: bulk memory CD8+ T cells (CD45RA-CD27+/- and CD45RA+CD27-). The CDR3 region has the sequence CASSQVPGEGNTIYF. The bases are TGTGCCAGCAGCCAGGTTCCAGGGGAGGGAAACACCATATATTTT.